The entry below gives a single T cell receptor (beta chain) sequence along with its context. V was clipped by 2 bases and J by 1 base, with 6 bases between them. This CDR3 is 13 amino acids long. From germline, CDR1 is SEHNR and CDR2 FQNEAQ (reference sequence). The sample originates from a study of shared clonotypes between healthy human individuals. Without sorting, samples used about 90 million PBMCs for genomic DNA. Execution of the assay was at deep level. The authors sequenced unsorted PBMC DNA on ten immunoSEQ deep assay plates. Profiling relied on immunoSEQ multiplex PCR, and the TCRdb table lists in-frame clones only, not all of them. Of about 510,000 clones in the sample, 79% were seen once.

V and J are TRBV7-9 and TRBJ2-7; D is uncertain. The clonotype originates from a woman aged 40 to 49 in good health. Some clones in this sample may be carry-over from other donors' samples. Sequencing was carried out using PBMCs. This CDR3 reads CASSLRKSYEQYF. The CDR3 DNA follows: TGTGCCAGCAGCTTAAGGAAATCCTACGAGCAGTACTTC.